The sequence of this T cell receptor (beta chain) was determined in a study of post-analysis software for immune sequencing data. Study results and caveats: Four or five TRBV segments were significantly more frequent in patients than in controls. TRBV5-6, TRBV5-1 and TRBV20-1 were among these segments.

Prepared TCR beta cDNA libraries contained unique molecular identifiers. TCRdb used MiXCR to reprocess the PCR reads, holding one entry per CDR3 protein. Altogether approximately 690,000 distinct CDR3 sequences are present, approximately 60% being singletons, with the ten largest covering around 11%. The sample holds a few counts of this clonotype. Its antigen is not known. CDR3 size: 14 residues. The V and J ends lost 7 bases and 5 bases respectively, with 17 bases between them. Sequencing used blood. The chain recombines TRBV12-3 or TRBV12-4 with TRBJ1-2, with D perhaps matching TRBD1 (5 bases). This clonotype was obtained from a girl aged 2 to 9 with multiple sclerosis. The CDR3 spells CASTLGAILYGYTF. CDR3 in DNA: TGTGCCAGCACCCTCGGGGCCATCCTATATGGCTACACCTTC.